This T cell receptor beta chain originates from a study of cytomegalovirus exposure and HLA in healthy donors (TCRdb year 2017). Some background on the complete study: An earlier analysis of approximately 600 of the donors reported approximately 290 Gb of sequence data and more than 90 million unique TCR beta sequences from roughly 200 million T cells. The genetic ancestry cluster associated with self-reported Caucasian donors included 65% to 90% of the 300 to 400 genotyped donors. Besides the first cohort of roughly 640 subjects, a separate validation cohort made up of 120 different subjects was used. About 280 gigabases of sequencing data and roughly 81 million unique TCR sequences made up an early release that covered roughly 670 HLA-typed donors. The study was designed to test whether signatures of past pathogen exposure could be identified by cataloging public T cell receptors. The number of typed donors differed by locus: about 620-640 for A, B, C, DRB1 and DQB1; some 500 for DQA1; around 580 for DPA1; and around 450 for DPB1. Donor age, sex, ethnicity and CMV serostatus were compiled alongside the repertoire data. To predict cytomegalovirus infection status, the study brought together high-throughput TCR immunosequencing, statistical association of individual TCRs with disease status, and machine learning. On average, about 240,000 unique TCR beta nucleotide sequences were sequenced per donor among a few hundred genotyped donors of the cohort, with 15% to 20% of those sequences being non-productive. To study patterns of TCR occurrence, a later analysis re-analyzed previously published TCR beta repertoires from 700 or so donors and added high-resolution HLA genotyping. Rather than using new phenotypic data, the later analysis identified candidate immune exposures from TCR beta sequences and from how often those sequences occurred across donors. Class I and class II HLA loci were covered by the typing at four-digit resolution. Roughly 5 DR-DQ haplotypes were treated as single units for association and clustering because of strong linkage in the cohort. The study profiled the T cell repertoires of fewer than 850 subjects by immunosequencing and related them to cytomegalovirus serostatus. In an earlier analysis of 587 of the donors, high-throughput TCR beta sequencing was used to judge whether each TCR beta V gene segment behaved as functional or pseudogenic. A later genetic analysis used genome-wide SNP genotypes for about 60% of the 666 donors, treating that subset as a discovery cohort. Every discovery cohort repertoire had been produced on one sequencing platform. The full study reports these points: In both the original and validation cohorts, the classifier was reported to diagnose cytomegalovirus status with high specificity and sensitivity. A further reported finding was that TCR beta sequences accurately predicted the HLA-A and HLA-B alleles for most subjects in the first cohort. A total of 150 to 200 TCR beta chains were listed by the study as associated with cytomegalovirus. The presence/absence analyses assumed that sequencing depth was roughly uniform across donors, and that assumption may not be true. Broadly in line with IMGT annotations, most TCR beta V segments showed up in productive rearrangements about 90% or about 30% of the time in an earlier analysis of approximately 600 of the donors. Strong co-occurrence of HLA alleles, especially DR and DQ, made assigning TCR associations to individual alleles difficult. A few of the identified cytomegalovirus-associated TCR beta chains were confirmed in vitro to be specific for cytomegalovirus antigens. V-gene and J-gene trimming of TCR beta chains was associated with a missense DCLRE1C variant in a later genetic analysis, and the association was replicated in an independent cohort. Most TCR sequences were seen in very few donors, while some public TCRs were found in many individuals. The 87-base-pair reads could not distinguish some IMGT-functional V segments, including TRBV6-2 and TRBV6-3, so those segments were excluded. The earlier analysis of 587 of the donors excluded around 17 rarely observed V segments, including chromosome 9 orphons, because counts were too low. In a later analysis, HLA-associated TCR beta chains showed more clonal expansion and lower generation probabilities than non-associated chains that were equally common. In a later analysis, most CMV-associated TCR beta chains were found to appear HLA-restricted, with HLA associations seemingly driven largely by CMV exposure. Several of the top co-occurrence clusters appeared to be linked to parvovirus B19, influenza, CMV and Epstein-Barr virus, according to a later analysis. A later analysis found that TCR association rates varied across HLA loci, with DRB1 alleles showing the most associated TCRs and HLA-C alleles the fewest. It was suggested by the authors that the approach could potentially be generalized to other disease states and immunological phenotypes. The cohort was sequenced for TCR beta chains only, and without alpha or paired-chain data the features that could be detected were limited. The only immune exposure information available for the cohort was CMV serostatus. Because HLA typing was unavailable for some donors at each locus, only the typed subset was used in association tests. Correlated functional status among segregating V segments might reflect linkage disequilibrium, but an unknown experimental factor could not be ruled out. A later analysis associated some 17,000 TCR beta sequences with specific HLA alleles at a false discovery rate of 0.05. The sequencing pipeline was judged likely to have produced a cluster of highly shared sequence variants as a technical artifact. A later genetic analysis reported fewer N-insertions in productive TCRs among donors in an Asian-associated ancestry cluster than the roughly 620-donor mean.

Counted from cysteine to phenylalanine, this CDR3 has 16 amino acids. CDR3 DNA only is kept here, 48 bases in frame from base 1. Based on the germline V gene (reference sequence), the CDR1 and CDR2 sequences are SGHNT and YYREEE. V loses 4 bases at its end and J loses 7 bases; junction bases beyond the gene matches: 8. To prepare the library, the immunoSEQ multiplex PCR assay was applied. The multiplex PCR relied on a mix of 60 forward primers for TCR Vbeta segments and 13 reverse primers for TCR Jbeta segments. A multiplex PCR assay on genomic DNA amplified the CDR3 region of rearranged TCR beta genes. Amplified TCR beta libraries were sequenced as 87-base-pair reads on the Illumina HiSeq System. The authors' analysis ran thus. In a later analysis, tens of millions of unique TCR beta chains were counted across the approximately 620 repertoires, and roughly 11 million of these chains were shared by at least two donors. Raw reads were error-corrected and collapsed into unique sequences with a nearest-neighbor algorithm that merged closely related sequences to remove PCR and sequencing errors. Alignment of CDR3 sequences to IMGT reference sequences was used to assign V, D and J gene segments. Each retained sequence needed at least a six-nucleotide match to both a V gene segment and a J gene segment. Rearrangements were called productive when the CDR3 lacked stop codons and stayed in frame with V and J; all others were non-productive. CDR3 was defined according to IMGT convention as the region running from the second conserved V-encoded cysteine to the conserved J-encoded phenylalanine. The earlier analysis of about 590 of the donors excluded sequences that lacked an unambiguous match to a single V gene segment. In an earlier analysis of around 600 of the donors, V segments were called functional above 56.7% productive rearrangements and were called segregating when the between-donor standard deviation exceeded 5%. A statistical classification framework was built to diagnose cytomegalovirus status from the catalog of TCR beta chain sequences. V and J gene assignment, in a later analysis, came from comparing TCR nucleotide sequences with IMGT/GENE-DB human TR gene sequences. The TCRdist pipeline was used in a later analysis to assign CDR3 sequences and most-parsimonious VDJ recombination scenarios. In a later analysis, every TCR beta chain was defined by the combination of its CDR3 amino acid sequence and its V-gene family, and reads without a unique V-gene family were dropped. A later analysis removed several hundred highly shared, low-generation-probability nucleotide sequences to deal with suspected cross-contamination and a sequencing artifact. A later analysis calculated a clonal expansion index for each public chain from normalized within-repertoire ranks of inferred template counts. In a later analysis, generation probabilities were computed using a VDJ recombination model fitted to out-of-frame rearrangements, and the results were checked against IGoR. Hypergeometric tests were used in a later analysis to score TCR-TCR, TCR-HLA and TCR-CMV co-occurrence, with a repertoire-size bias correction applied to the TCR pairs. In a later analysis, false discovery rates were estimated by permuting HLA or CMV assignments 20 times. In a later analysis, co-occurring TCRs were grouped with DBSCAN, and TCRdist sequence similarity was added when clustering was performed within HLA-allele-positive subsets. Co-occurrence clustering excluded repertoires with fewer than 30,000 or more than 120,000 public chains, plus five with anomalous nucleotide sharing. This is the immuneACCESS table as TCRdb keeps it, with only in-frame sequences that have V and J called. A part of the clones is gone; compared with another copy, unresolved V genes explain less than half, and the rest is unexplained. D and trimming were read from the DNA, whereas the V and J calls and clone size are those reported in that table. The sample table records tens of thousands of clones; around 60% of these occur just once. The top ten clonotypes cover about 4.7% of the sample.

In total, roughly 710 healthy bone marrow donors made up the cohort. At the time of sampling, every cohort member was nominally healthy, though immune exposures that went unrecorded were likely present. The donor tested CMV seropositive, placing the donor among the approximately 310 seropositive members of the cohort. A peripheral blood sample was provided by each donor, and peripheral blood mononuclear cells were used for TCR beta sequencing. Genomic DNA was extracted from the blood cell samples with the Qiagen DNeasy Blood Extraction Kit. Comment on this clone: What this receptor recognizes is not known. There are no base qualities to consult, and no much larger clone falls within one base.

Sequenced material: PBMCs. The clonotype comes from a male donor in good health and CMV-seropositive. The sequence is built from TRBV5-4 and TRBJ2-2, with 12 central nucleotides matching TRBD2. This receptor has the CDR3 CASSLGTSGFNGELFF. The nucleotides are TGTGCCAGCAGCCTAGGGACTAGCGGGTTCAACGGGGAGCTGTTTTTT. The CDR3, completed at both ends by the reference TRBV5-4 and TRBJ2-2 genes, gives the full variable domain ETGVTQSPTHLIKTRGQQVTLRCSSQSGHNTVSWYQQALGQGPQFIFQYYREEENGRGNFPPRFSGLQFPNYSSELNVNALELDDSALYLCASSLGTSGFNGELFFGEGSRLTVL.